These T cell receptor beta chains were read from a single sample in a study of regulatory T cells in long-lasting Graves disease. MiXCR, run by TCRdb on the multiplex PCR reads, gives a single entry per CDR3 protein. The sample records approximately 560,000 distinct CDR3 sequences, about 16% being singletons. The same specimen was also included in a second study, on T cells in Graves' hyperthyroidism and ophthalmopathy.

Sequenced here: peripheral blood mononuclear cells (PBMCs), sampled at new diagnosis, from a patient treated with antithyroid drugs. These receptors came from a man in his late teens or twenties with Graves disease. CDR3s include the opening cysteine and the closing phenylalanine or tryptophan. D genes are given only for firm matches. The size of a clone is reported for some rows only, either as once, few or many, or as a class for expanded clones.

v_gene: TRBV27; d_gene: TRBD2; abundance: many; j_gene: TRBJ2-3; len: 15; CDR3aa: CASSYSLAGVVTQYF; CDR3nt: TGTGCCAGCAGTTATTCCCTAGCGGGAGTGGTTACGCAGTATTTT
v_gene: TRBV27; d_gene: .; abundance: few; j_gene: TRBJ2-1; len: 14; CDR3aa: CASSPSVKNNEQFF; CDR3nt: TGTGCCAGCAGTCCCTCGGTCAAAAACAATGAGCAGTTCTTC
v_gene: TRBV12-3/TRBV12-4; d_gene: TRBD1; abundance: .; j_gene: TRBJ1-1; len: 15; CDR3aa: CASSLSPGGKAEAFF; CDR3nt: TGTGCCAGCAGTTTAAGCCCAGGGGGTAAAGCTGAAGCTTTCTTT
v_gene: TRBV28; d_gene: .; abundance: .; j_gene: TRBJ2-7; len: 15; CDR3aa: CASSTHRGQGYEQYF; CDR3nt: TGTGCCAGCAGTACACATAGGGGTCAGGGGTACGAGCAGTACTTC
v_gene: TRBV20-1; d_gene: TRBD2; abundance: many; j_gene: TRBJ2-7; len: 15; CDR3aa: CSASNLLADTYEQYF; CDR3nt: TGCAGTGCTAGCAACCTACTAGCGGATACCTACGAGCAGTACTTC
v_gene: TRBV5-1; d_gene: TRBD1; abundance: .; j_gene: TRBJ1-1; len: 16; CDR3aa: CASSFAQGARNTEAFF; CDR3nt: TGCGCCAGCAGCTTCGCCCAGGGGGCTAGGAACACTGAAGCTTTCTTT
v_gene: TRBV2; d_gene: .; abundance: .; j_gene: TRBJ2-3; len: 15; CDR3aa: CASSLAAPMTDTQYF; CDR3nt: TGTGCCAGCAGTTTAGCAGCTCCTATGACAGATACGCAGTATTTT
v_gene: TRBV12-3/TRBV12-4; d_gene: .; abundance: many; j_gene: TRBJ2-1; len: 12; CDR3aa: CASSQDWLVLFF; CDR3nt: TGTGCCAGCAGTCAGGACTGGCTGGTGTTGTTCTTC
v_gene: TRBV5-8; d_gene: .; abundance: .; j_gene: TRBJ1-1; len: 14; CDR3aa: CASSLWGLATEAFF; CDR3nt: TGTGCCAGCAGCTTGTGGGGGTTGGCCACTGAAGCTTTCTTT
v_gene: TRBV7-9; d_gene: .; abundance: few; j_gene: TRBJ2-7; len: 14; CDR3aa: CASSYTESSYEQYF; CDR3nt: TGTGCCAGCAGCTATACAGAGAGCTCCTACGAGCAGTACTTC
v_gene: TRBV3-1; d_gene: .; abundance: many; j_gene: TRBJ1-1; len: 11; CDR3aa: CASSPGGLWIF; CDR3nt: TGTGCCAGCAGCCCTGGGGGCCTTTGGATCTTT
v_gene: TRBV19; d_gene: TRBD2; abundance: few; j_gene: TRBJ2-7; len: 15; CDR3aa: CASSIAAGGFYEQYF; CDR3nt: TGTGCCAGTAGTATTGCAGCGGGAGGGTTTTACGAGCAGTACTTC
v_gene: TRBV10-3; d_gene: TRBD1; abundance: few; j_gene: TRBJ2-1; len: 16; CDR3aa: CAISERRDSSYNEQFF; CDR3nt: TGTGCCATCAGTGAACGACGGGACAGCTCCTACAATGAGCAGTTCTTC
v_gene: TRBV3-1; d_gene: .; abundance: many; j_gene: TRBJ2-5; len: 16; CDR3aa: CASSQVGGGTLETQYF; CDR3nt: TGTGCCAGCAGCCAAGTTGGGGGAGGCACTCTCGAGACCCAGTACTTC
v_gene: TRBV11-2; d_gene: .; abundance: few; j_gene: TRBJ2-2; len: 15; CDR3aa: CASSFEGASTGELFF; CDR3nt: TGTGCCAGCAGCTTCGAAGGGGCGTCCACCGGGGAGCTGTTTTTT
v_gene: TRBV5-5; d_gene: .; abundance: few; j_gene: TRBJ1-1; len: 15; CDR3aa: CASRQPRGWNTEAFF; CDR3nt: TGTGCCAGCAGACAACCCAGGGGTTGGAACACTGAAGCTTTCTTT
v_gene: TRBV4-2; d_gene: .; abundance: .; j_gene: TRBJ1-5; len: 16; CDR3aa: CASSQELGNRNQPQHF; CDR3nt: TGTGCCAGCAGCCAAGAATTGGGGAACCGCAATCAGCCCCAGCATTTT
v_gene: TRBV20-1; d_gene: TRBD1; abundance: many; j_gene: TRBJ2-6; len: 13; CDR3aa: CSARGSGANVLTF; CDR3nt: TGCAGTGCCAGGGGGTCTGGGGCCAACGTCCTGACTTTC
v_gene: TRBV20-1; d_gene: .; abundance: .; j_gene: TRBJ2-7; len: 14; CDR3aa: CSASPSGGTHEQYF; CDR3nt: TGCAGTGCTAGCCCCAGCGGAGGGACCCACGAGCAGTACTTC
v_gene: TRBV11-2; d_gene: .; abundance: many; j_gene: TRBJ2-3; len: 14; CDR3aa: CASSLVRSLDTQYF; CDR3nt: TGTGCCAGCAGCCTCGTACGGTCCTTGGATACGCAGTATTTT
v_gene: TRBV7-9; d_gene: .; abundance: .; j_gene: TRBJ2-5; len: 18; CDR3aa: CASSLPPPTSPKQETQYF; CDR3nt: TGTGCCAGCAGCTTACCTCCCCCAACTAGCCCGAAGCAAGAGACCCAGTACTTC
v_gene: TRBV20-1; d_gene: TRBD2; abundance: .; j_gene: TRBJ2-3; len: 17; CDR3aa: CSAPAGTSGLSTDTQYF; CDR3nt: TGCAGTGCCCCCGCCGGGACTAGCGGCCTAAGCACAGATACGCAGTATTTT